This T cell receptor beta chain was captured by sequencing in a study of T cells after yellow fever vaccination. As for the study in general: Fractions low in cell number were prepared with SMART-Seq v4 Ultra Low Input. Study-level findings and limits: Contaminants from the bulk population, in the form of abundant clonotypes, could be found in FACS-sorted repertoires. Subsequent booster samples again held most clones from primary vaccination (around 96% CD4, just under 90% CD8).

Germline CDR1 reads SGHTA; CDR2 reads FQGNSA. There are 12 residues in the CDR3. V was pared by 5 bases and J by 6 bases, with 8 bases between. A process of 5'RACE template switching, which added a universal primer site and UMIs, was used to make TCR cDNA. MiXCR was run by TCRdb on the 5' RACE reads, yielding one entry per CDR3 protein. The sample contains 200,000 to 300,000 distinct CDR3 sequences, approximately 6.8% of which appear only once. This clonotype was found a few times. The antigen is not known. The TCR comes from a man aged 30-40 years who received the YFV17D yellow fever vaccine. Sequencing used CD4+ T cells sorted from PBMCs, obtained on the day of the yellow fever booster vaccination. This chain links TRBV7-2 with TRBJ1-3; no clear D gene. CDR3 nucleotides: TGTGCCAGCAGCCTAGGTCCAAACACCATATATTTT. It translates to CASSLGPNTIYF.